These 24 T cell receptor beta chains came from one sample sequenced in a study of T cells after yellow fever vaccination. MiXCR, applied by TCRdb to the 5' RACE reads, yields one record per CDR3 protein. The sample gives some 170,000 distinct CDR3 sequences, roughly a tenth of which show up once; approximately 39% is in the top ten. The material sequenced was CD8+ T cells sorted from PBMCs, taken 45 days after the yellow fever booster vaccination. The origin of the receptors is a man aged 18 to 35 who received the YFV17D yellow fever vaccine.

This clonotype was counted many times. The chain recombines TRBV7-3 with TRBJ2-1, with 14 bases aligning to TRBD2. This CDR3 region has 20 residues. V was pared by 0 bases and J by 8 bases, with 15 bases of the junction left unmatched. Germline V lookup: CDR1 SGHTA, CDR2 FQGTGA. The CDR3 protein is CASSLTMGLAGEGMGDEQFF. In DNA form, the CDR3 reads TGTGCCAGCAGCTTAACCATGGGACTAGCGGGGGAGGGCATGGGAGATGAGCAGTTCTTC.

This clonotype was seen a few times. The V gene is TRBV10-3, the J gene TRBJ2-2; D is perhaps TRBD1 (6 bases). The CDR3 runs 14 residues. V was pared by 11 bases and J by 3 bases, with 16 bases between. The germline V gene encodes CDR1 ENHRY and CDR2 SYGVKD. The CDR3 DNA reads TGTGCCCCCCTAGGACAGTACTACACCGGGGAGCTGTTTTTT. Its protein is CAPLGQYYTGELFF.

This clonotype was seen repeatedly, ten times or more. The rearrangement joins TRBV4-3 to TRBJ2-5; 11 nucleotides line up with TRBD1. Germline CDR1 and CDR2: LGHNA and YSLEER. V dropped 6 bases and J dropped 5; count of bases not matched to a gene: 8. The CDR3 sequence is 15 residues long. The CDR3 spells CASSPGQGDLETQYF. CDR3 nucleotide sequence: TGCGCCAGCAGTCCGGGACAGGGGGATTTGGAGACCCAGTACTTC.

CDR3 protein: CASSLAVTGGSPLHF. DNA of the CDR3: TGTGCCAGCAGCTTAGCCGTGACAGGGGGTTCACCCCTCCACTTT. The chain is built from TRBV7-9 and TRBJ1-6; 9 positions match TRBD1. CDR3 length equals 15 residues. Looked up from germline, CDR1 is SEHNR and CDR2 is FQNEAQ (reference sequence). J was trimmed by 9 bases and V by 0 bases; bases with no gene match: 3.

V gene TRBV3-1 combines with J gene TRBJ2-7; no reliable D call. V was shortened by 1 base and J by 3 bases, with 7 bases between the two germline ends. This CDR3 is 13 amino acids long. CDR1 is LGHDT and CDR2 is YNNKEL in the germline V gene (reference sequence). The CDR3 spells CASSQVDGYEQYV. The DNA of the CDR3 is TGTGCCAGCAGCCAAGTTGACGGCTACGAGCAGTACGTC.

The sample holds many counts of this clonotype. The rearrangement joins TRBV9 to TRBJ2-3; 9 bases are a match to TRBD2. Germline-derived CDR1 and CDR2 are SGDLS and YYNGEE. V shed 7 bases and J 0 bases; nucleotides not matched to a gene: 9. This CDR3 contains 16 residues. As DNA, the CDR3 is TGTGCCAGCCCTAGCGGGGAGTCGCCTAGCACAGATACGCAGTATTTT. Protein sequence: CASPSGESPSTDTQYF.

The gene calls are TRBV20-1 and TRBJ2-2; D call uncertain. CDR3 length: 13 amino acids. CDR1 and CDR2 (germline): DFQATT, SNEGSKA (reference sequence). V was cut by 6 bases and J by 1 base, with 9 bases left in between. CDR3 nucleotides: TGCAGTGCCATTCAGGAGAACACCGGGGAGCTGTTTTTT. Its protein product is CSAIQENTGELFF.

The table lists this clonotype with many counts. The chain recombines TRBV28 with TRBJ1-1; TRBD1 might be the D (5 bases). This CDR3 has 14 residues. The V gene's germline CDR1 is MDHEN and CDR2 SYDVKM. The V end lost 3 bases, the J end lost 1 base, and 9 bases lay between the germline ends. The CDR3 here is CASSLRGSNTEAFF. DNA for the CDR3: TGTGCCAGCAGTTTGAGGGGTTCGAACACTGAAGCTTTCTTT.

A few counts support this clonotype. The chain carries TRBV7-9 and TRBJ2-1; D is perhaps TRBD1 (5 bases). This CDR3 is 13 amino acids long. Germline V lookup: CDR1 SEHNR, CDR2 FQNEAQ (reference sequence). Trimming removed 5 bases from V and 8 bases from J, with 13 bases in between. CDR3 amino acids: CASSSSLQDEQFF. CDR3 in DNA: TGTGCCAGCAGCAGCTCCCTACAGGATGAGCAGTTCTTC.

The chain employs TRBV4-3 and TRBJ2-7; the D is unclear. Germline assignment: CDR1 LGHNA and CDR2 YSLEER. This CDR3 has 13 amino acids. Trimming removed 1 base from V and 4 bases from J, with 8 bases in between. This chain's CDR3 is CASSQGFGYEQYF. CDR3 nucleotide sequence: TGCGCCAGCAGCCAAGGGTTTGGATACGAGCAGTACTTC.

This clonotype was counted only a few times. The chain combines TRBV12-3 or TRBV12-4 with TRBJ1-2; D possibly corresponds to TRBD1 (5 bases). CDR3 length: 15 residues. Trimming removed 5 bases from V and 4 bases from J, with 17 bases in between. The DNA for the CDR3 is TGTGCCAGCAGTAGCGCGGTCGACAGCGGCTATGGCTACACCTTC. This sequence encodes CASSSAVDSGYGYTF.

This clonotype was picked up a small number of times. The J gene is TRBJ2-7, the V gene TRBV28; D is perhaps TRBD1 (6 bases). The V gene's germline CDR1 is MDHEN and CDR2 SYDVKM. The germline V and J ends were trimmed by 6 bases and 5 bases, with 17 bases remaining between them. The CDR3 runs to 14 residues. CDR3 sequence reads: CASRQPRGLNEQYF. In DNA form, the CDR3 reads TGTGCCAGCAGGCAACCCAGGGGATTAAACGAGCAGTACTTC.

This clonotype was counted between two and nine times. The rearrangement links TRBV5-1 to TRBJ2-7; 7 nucleotides align to TRBD1. Germline trimming cut 3 bases from V and 0 bases from J; bases unmatched to any gene: 3. The CDR3 covers 14 residues. Germline V gene data show CDR1 as SGHRS and CDR2 as YFSETQ. CDR3 DNA: TGCGCCAGCAGCTCACAGGGGATCTCCTACGAGCAGTACTTC. It yields the protein CASSSQGISYEQYF.

The J gene is TRBJ2-1, the V gene TRBV29-1; TRBD1 aligns across 12 bases. The CDR3 spans 16 residues. Germline CDR1 is SQVTM and CDR2 is ANQGSEA. V gave up 5 bases and J gave up 8 bases; unmatched junction bases: 13. The CDR3 loop is CSVHHLPGQGAYEQFF. In nucleotides, the CDR3 is TGCAGCGTTCACCACCTACCGGGACAGGGGGCCTATGAGCAGTTCTTC.

This clonotype was seen a few times. The rearrangement links TRBV28 to TRBJ2-2; possibly TRBD2 for D (5 bases). From germline, CDR1 is MDHEN and CDR2 SYDVKM. This CDR3 spans 14 amino acids. Trimming shortened V by 1 base and J by 5 bases, and 8 bases separated the two germline ends. This chain's CDR3 is CASSLSGETGELFF. In nucleotides, the CDR3 is TGTGCCAGCAGTTTATCCGGGGAGACCGGGGAGCTGTTTTTT.

The CDR3 nucleotides are TGTGCCAGCAGCTTAGCCGTTGCCCGATGGACAGCTAATGAAAAACTGTTTTTT. Its protein product is CASSLAVARWTANEKLFF. This chain links TRBV7-2 with TRBJ1-4; D might be TRBD1 (6 bases). Trimming removed 0 bases from V and 3 bases from J, with 17 bases in between. CDR3 length equals 18 residues. Germline V lookup: CDR1 SGHTA, CDR2 FQGNSA. Supplemented by reference TRBV7-2 and TRBJ1-4, the full variable domain reads GAGVSQSPSNKVTEKGKDVELRCDPISGHTALYWYRQSLGQGLEFLIYFQGNSAPDKSGLPSDRFSAERTGGSVSTLTIQRTQQEDSAVYLCASSLAVARWTANEKLFFGSGTQLSVL.

Only a few counts were recorded for this clonotype. The chain has TRBV6-5 and TRBJ1-3, with D hard to call. V lost 5 bases to trimming and J lost 2 bases, with 10 bases between them. Per germline, CDR1 MNHEY and CDR2 SVGAGI. This CDR3 spans 14 amino acids. CDR3 sequence: CASSLVSPGNTIYF. CDR3 in DNA: TGTGCCAGCAGTCTGGTGTCCCCTGGAAACACCATATATTTT.

The V call is TRBV3-1, the J call TRBJ2-1; D is possibly TRBD2 (5 bases). This CDR3 spans 16 amino acids. Germline V gives CDR1 LGHDT, CDR2 YNNKEL (reference sequence). Trimming cost V 1 base and J 0 bases, with 10 bases left between them. CDR3 protein: CASSQGTPSSYNEQFF. CDR3 coding DNA: TGTGCCAGCAGCCAAGGGACTCCAAGCTCCTACAATGAGCAGTTCTTC.

The rearrangement links TRBV4-1 to TRBJ2-7; 9 bases agree with TRBD1. Per the germline V gene, CDR1 is MGHRA and CDR2 is YSYEKL. The trim removed 3 bases at V and 6 bases at J, leaving 9 bases unmatched. This CDR3 comprises 15 residues. CDR3: CASSHRRDRVGEQYF. In DNA form, the CDR3 reads TGCGCCAGCAGCCATCGCCGGGACAGGGTTGGCGAGCAGTACTTC.

The chain couples TRBV7-3 to TRBJ2-1; 11 bases are shared with TRBD1. Germline CDR1 is SGHTA and CDR2 is FQGTGA. The CDR3 has 15 amino acids. V shed 6 bases and J 4 bases; nucleotides not matched to a gene: 5. The chain's CDR3 is CASSWGQGDYNEQFF. DNA for the CDR3: TGTGCCAGCAGTTGGGGACAGGGGGATTACAATGAGCAGTTCTTC.

This clonotype was counted ten times or more. The V and J genes are TRBV4-1 and TRBJ1-2; D gene ambiguous. Trimming took off 1 base at V and 5 bases at J, with 2 bases between the two ends. This CDR3 region has 11 residues. The germline CDR1 and CDR2 sequences are MGHRA and YSYEKL. The CDR3 region is CASSQGYGYTF. The CDR3 region has the DNA TGCGCCAGCAGCCAAGGGTATGGCTACACCTTC.

This clonotype was recorded a few times. The V call is TRBV3-1, the J call TRBJ1-2; D is undetermined. This CDR3 is 11 amino acids long. Germline V gives CDR1 LGHDT, CDR2 YNNKEL (reference sequence). With 6 bases removed from V and 3 bases from J, the gap between germline ends came to 5 bases. The CDR3 coding sequence is TGTGCCAGCAGTTCCTACTATGGCTACACCTTC. This translates into CASSSYYGYTF.

The genes are TRBV7-8 and TRBJ2-1; TRBD2 might be the D (6 bases). The V gene's germline CDR1 is SGHVS and CDR2 FQNEAQ. Trimming removed 4 bases at V and 13 bases at J, with 11 bases between. The CDR3 has 11 residues. The DNA for the CDR3 is TGTGCCAGCAGCTCGCCGGGACTCCAGTTCTTC. Translating gives CASSSPGLQFF. The complete variable domain, with remaining parts taken from reference TRBV7-8 and TRBJ2-1, reads GAGVSQSPRYKVAKRGQDVALRCDPISGHVSLFWYQQALGQGPEFLTYFQNEAQLDKSGLPSDRFFAERPEGSVSTLKIQRTQQEDSAVYLCASSSPGLQFFGPGTRLTVL.

The table lists this clonotype with many counts. The chain carries TRBV5-1 and TRBJ2-3; TRBD2 aligns across 8 bases. The CDR3 totals 15 residues. V dropped 5 bases and J dropped 0; count of bases not matched to a gene: 5. Germline CDR1 and CDR2: SGHRS and YFSETQ. CDR3 residues: CASRSLAGSTDTQYF. CDR3 bases: TGCGCCAGCAGGTCGTTAGCGGGGAGCACAGATACGCAGTATTTT.